This T cell receptor (beta chain) was sequenced for a study of blood T cells in healthy people across ages. V lost 4 bases and J lost 2; bases outside the gene matches: 15. CDR1 is MNHEY, CDR2 SVGAGI, per germline. This CDR3 region has 18 residues. This clonotype was found a few times. A second about 7 to 11 cycle PCR used barcoded and J-beta primers. One entry per CDR3 protein, called by TCRdb with MiXCR from the 5' RACE reads. The sample lists around 1,900,000 distinct CDR3 sequences, more than 35% occurring once. The gene calls are TRBV6-5 and TRBJ2-7, with TRBD2 matching over 9 bases. Sequencing was carried out using blood. The sequence came from a human donor in good health. The DNA for the CDR3 is TGTGCCAGCAGTTTAGTCCCCGTAGCGGGGGCCCTCACCTACGAGCAGTACTTC. Its translation is CASSLVPVAGALTYEQYF.